These T cell receptor beta chains were read from a single sample in a study of T cell responses to AZD1222 COVID-19 vaccine. The table came from immunoSEQ multiplex PCR; TCRdb's copy has only in-frame clones and leaves some out. This table holds roughly 180,000 clones, 80% to 90% found once. The material sequenced was peripheral blood, taken on day 0 of AZD1222 vaccination. These TCRs come from an adult in good health. CDR3s include the opening cysteine and the closing phenylalanine or tryptophan. A D gene is named only where the DNA matches it firmly. Clone size appears in some rows only: once, few, many, or a class for an expanded clone.

d_gene	j_gene	abundance	v_gene	CDR3nt	CDR3aa
.	TRBJ2-3	.	TRBV7-3	TGTGCCAGCAGCCCATCGTGGTCGGATACGCAGTATTTT	CASSPSWSDTQYF
.	TRBJ2-7	.	TRBV4-1	TGCGCCAGCAGCCAGTCGTTAGGGGCCTACGAGCAGTACTTC	CASSQSLGAYEQYF
.	TRBJ1-2	once	TRBV6-5	TGTGCCAGCAGTTACTCGGAAGGAAGTGGTGGCTACACCTTC	CASSYSEGSGGYTF
.	TRBJ1-5	few	TRBV25-1	TGTGCCAGCAGTGGCCCTTATAGCAATCAGCCCCAGCATTTT	CASSGPYSNQPQHF
.	TRBJ1-3	.	TRBV2	TGTGCCAGCAGTGAAGCGCTACACTCTGGAAACACCATATATTTT	CASSEALHSGNTIYF
.	TRBJ2-6	.	TRBV7-9	TGTGCCAGCAGGGAAGATAGCTCTGGGGCCAACGTCCTGACTTTC	CASREDSSGANVLTF
.	TRBJ2-2	.	TRBV12-3/TRBV12-4	TGTGCCAGCAGCCCGGGTGGTTACGGGGAGCTGTTTTTT	CASSPGGYGELFF
TRBD2	TRBJ2-2	.	TRBV3-1/TRBV3-2	TGTGCCAGCAGCCAAGATCTTAGGACTAGCCGAAGCGGGGAGCTGTTTTTT	CASSQDLRTSRSGELFF
TRBD1	TRBJ1-2	.	TRBV3-1/TRBV3-2	TGTGCCAGCAGCCAGGACAGGGTATGGTATGGCTACACCTTC	CASSQDRVWYGYTF
.	TRBJ1-2	.	TRBV3-1/TRBV3-2	TGTGCCAGCAGCCAAGAGTTGCTTGCGGGACACCCTGAAGGCTACACCTTC	CASSQELLAGHPEGYTF
.	TRBJ1-5	.	TRBV4-1	TGCGCCAGCAGCCAAGAACCCGTCTATAGCAATCAGCCCCAGCATTTT	CASSQEPVYSNQPQHF
.	TRBJ2-3	.	TRBV10-3	TGTGCCATCAGCGAGAGAGGGGGCACAGATACGCAGTATTTT	CAISERGGTDTQYF
.	TRBJ1-3	once	TRBV2	TGTGCCAGCAGCGACATGGGACGTCTCCGGGGAAACACCATATATTTT	CASSDMGRLRGNTIYF
.	TRBJ2-2	.	TRBV6-4	TGTGCCAGCAGTGACTCCGATGCGAACACCGGGGAGCTGTTTTTT	CASSDSDANTGELFF
.	TRBJ1-2	.	TRBV14	TGTGCCAGCAGCCAAGATTTCGGGGGTAGAGGAGGCTACACCTTC	CASSQDFGGRGGYTF
.	TRBJ2-2	.	TRBV19	TGTGCCAGTACTCAACTAGCGAACACCGGGGAGCTGTTTTTT	CASTQLANTGELFF
.	TRBJ1-1	.	TRBV6-1	TGTGCCAGCAGTGAACTCAGGGTGGGTGAAGCTTTCTTT	CASSELRVGEAFF
.	TRBJ1-2	.	TRBV5-1	TGCGCCAGCAGCTTGGTGACTCCTCCTAACTATGGCTACACCTTC	CASSLVTPPNYGYTF
.	TRBJ1-1	.	TRBV19	TGTGCCAGTAGTCACCGTCGACGGGGAGGAACTGAAGCTTTCTTT	CASSHRRRGGTEAFF
.	TRBJ1-4	.	TRBV4-2	TGTGCCAGCAGCCTTTCGGCGAAAGATGAAAAACTGTTTTTT	CASSLSAKDEKLFF
.	TRBJ1-1	.	TRBV19	TGTGCCAGTAGTATAGGTAGAGGGATAAATGAAGCTTTCTTT	CASSIGRGINEAFF
.	TRBJ1-1	.	TRBV19	TGTGCCAGTAGTATAAGCAGATACCTTGAAGCTTTCTTT	CASSISRYLEAFF
.	TRBJ1-2	.	TRBV7-3	TGTGCCAGCCCACGAGGGGGTTTC	CASPRGGF
TRBD1	TRBJ1-5	few	TRBV5-4	TGTGCCAGCAGCTTGGGGGGGACAGCCGATCAGCCCCAGCATTTT	CASSLGGTADQPQHF
TRBD1	TRBJ2-5	.	TRBV29-1	TGCAGCGTTGGGAGAACGACAGGGACCGTGGAGACCCAGTACTTC	CSVGRTTGTVETQYF
.	TRBJ1-2	.	TRBV11-2	TGTGCCAGCAGCACCGAGGGTCTGGGCTACACCTTC	CASSTEGLGYTF
.	TRBJ2-7	.	TRBV18	TGTGCCAGCTCACCACCAAACCCTCCACATCGGGCCTCCTACCATTACGAGCAGTACTTC	CASSPPNPPHRASYHYEQYF
.	TRBJ1-1	once	TRBV6-2/TRBV6-3	TGTGCCAGCAGTTACTCGACCCAGGCCGAAGCTTTCTTT	CASSYSTQAEAFF
.	TRBJ1-1	.	TRBV6-5	TGTGCCAGCAGTTACTTTCCAGGACACACTGAAGCTTTCTTT	CASSYFPGHTEAFF
.	TRBJ2-6	.	TRBV4-3	TGCGCCAGCGGGGAGGCAGGGACTGGGGCCAACGTCCTGACTTTC	CASGEAGTGANVLTF
TRBD2	TRBJ2-5	.	TRBV7-3	TGTGCCAGCAGCTTGGGACTAGCGGGGGGTCAAGAGACCCAGTACTTC	CASSLGLAGGQETQYF
TRBD2	TRBJ2-3	.	TRBV10-3	TGTGCCACCCAATCGGACCTAGCGGGGGGAGTCACAGATACGCAGTATTTT	CATQSDLAGGVTDTQYF
.	TRBJ2-7	.	TRBV9	TGTGCCAGCAGCGCCCATGAGGGGGGACAGACCTACGAGCAGTACTTC	CASSAHEGGQTYEQYF
.	TRBJ1-1	.	TRBV2	TGTGCCAGCAGTGAAAGGGCGGCCGGTGGGGCTGAAGCTTTCTTT	CASSERAAGGAEAFF
.	TRBJ1-2	.	TRBV6-5	TGTGCCAGCAGTTCTCGCTCGGAGGGAGTGGGAAATGGCTACACCTTC	CASSSRSEGVGNGYTF
.	TRBJ1-1	.	TRBV3-1/TRBV3-2	TGTGCCAGCAGCCAACCAGGGGTCGGCACTGAAGCTTTCTTT	CASSQPGVGTEAFF
.	TRBJ1-1	.	TRBV7-6	TGTGCCAGCAGCTTACGGGACACAAGTGAAGCTTTCTTT	CASSLRDTSEAFF
.	TRBJ1-5	.	TRBV7-5	TGTGCCAGAAGCCGACCCGGGACAGGAGATTATAGCAATCAGCCCCAGCATTTT	CARSRPGTGDYSNQPQHF
.	TRBJ2-3	.	TRBV4-1	TGCGCCAGCAGCCATACTAGTCAGAGCACAGATACGCAGTATTTT	CASSHTSQSTDTQYF
.	TRBJ2-3	once	TRBV12-3/TRBV12-4	TGTGCCGCGGGGCCTAGCACAGATACGCAGTATTTT	CAAGPSTDTQYF
TRBD2	TRBJ2-1	.	TRBV19	TGTGCCAGTACCGCGGAACCCTCGCTAGCGGGGGAGAATACAATTGAGCAGTTCTTC	CASTAEPSLAGENTIEQFF
.	TRBJ1-2	.	TRBV7-9	TGTGCCAGCAGCTTAGCCGACATGGGCTATGGCTACACCTTC	CASSLADMGYGYTF
.	TRBJ2-2	.	TRBV7-9	TGTGCCAGCAGCTTAGAGGGGTCAGGGAGAGCCGGGGAGCTGTTTTTT	CASSLEGSGRAGELFF
.	TRBJ1-2	.	TRBV7-9	TGTGCCAGCAGCCCCAGCCGGGATAAAGCTAACTATGGCTACACCTTC	CASSPSRDKANYGYTF
TRBD2	TRBJ2-3	.	TRBV18	TGTGCCAGCTCACCACTCCTAGCGGGGGGGTCAAGCACAGATACGCAGTATTTT	CASSPLLAGGSSTDTQYF
TRBD1	TRBJ1-2	few	TRBV7-3	TGTGCCAGCAGCTTATTCGGGACAGGGGGTGGCTACACCTTC	CASSLFGTGGGYTF
.	TRBJ1-2	.	TRBV7-3	TGTGCCAGCAGCCCGCACTACCGCGGGGACTATGGCTACACCTTC	CASSPHYRGDYGYTF
.	TRBJ1-4	.	TRBV6-5	TGTGCCAGCAGAGTACAGGCAACTAATGAAAAACTGTTTTTT	CASRVQATNEKLFF
.	TRBJ2-5	.	TRBV14	TGTGCCAGCAGCCTCCCGGGGGAGGGGGTCGCGGAGACCCAGTACTTC	CASSLPGEGVAETQYF
.	TRBJ1-2	.	TRBV5-4	TGTGCCAGCAGCTTGGGTTTGCGTGCAGGTCTTGAATATGGCTACACCTTC	CASSLGLRAGLEYGYTF
.	TRBJ2-1	.	TRBV9	TGTGCCAGCAGCGTAGTATGGCAGCCCTCCTACAATGAGCAGTTCTTC	CASSVVWQPSYNEQFF
.	TRBJ2-3	.	TRBV11-2	TGTGCCAGCAGCCCGGGACTTGGCGCCGCAGATACGCAGTATTTT	CASSPGLGAADTQYF
.	TRBJ2-3	once	TRBV25-1	TGTGCCAGCAGTGATTCCCGTCGACCCACAGATACGCAGTATTTT	CASSDSRRPTDTQYF
TRBD1	TRBJ2-6	.	TRBV5-6	TGTGCCAGCAGCTTTGGGTGGCGGACAGGGAACTCTGGGGCCAACGTCCTGACTTTC	CASSFGWRTGNSGANVLTF